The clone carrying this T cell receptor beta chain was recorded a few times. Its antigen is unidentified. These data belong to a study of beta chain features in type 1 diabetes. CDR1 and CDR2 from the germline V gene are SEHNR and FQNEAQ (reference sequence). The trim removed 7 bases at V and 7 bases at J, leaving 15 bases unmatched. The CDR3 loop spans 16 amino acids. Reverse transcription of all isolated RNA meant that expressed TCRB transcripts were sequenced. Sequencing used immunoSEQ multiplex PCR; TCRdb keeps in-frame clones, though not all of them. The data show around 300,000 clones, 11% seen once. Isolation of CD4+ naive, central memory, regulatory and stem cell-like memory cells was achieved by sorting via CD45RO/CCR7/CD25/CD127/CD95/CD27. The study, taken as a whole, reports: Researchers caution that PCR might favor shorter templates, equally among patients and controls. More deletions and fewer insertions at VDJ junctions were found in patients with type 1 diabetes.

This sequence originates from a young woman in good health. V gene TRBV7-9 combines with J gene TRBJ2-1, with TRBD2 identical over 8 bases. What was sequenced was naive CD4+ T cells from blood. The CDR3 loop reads CASNHLSGGLWNEQFF. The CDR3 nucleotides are TGTGCCAGCAACCATCTCAGCGGGGGTTTGTGGAATGAGCAGTTCTTC. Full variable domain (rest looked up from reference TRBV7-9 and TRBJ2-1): DTGVSQNPRHKITKRGQNVTFRCDPISEHNRLYWYRQTLGQGPEFLTYFQNEAQLEKSRLLSDRFSAERPKGSFSTLEIQRTEQGDSAMYLCASNHLSGGLWNEQFFGPGTRLTVL.